A single sample gave rise to the 4 T cell receptor beta chains below, sequenced in a study of post-analysis software for immune sequencing data (dated by TCRdb to the mid-2010s). General conclusions and limits of the study: A few TRBV segments, including TRBV5-6, TRBV5-1 and TRBV20-1, were significantly more frequent in patients than controls.

Their cognate antigens are unknown. The receptor library was made with PCR. Sequenced using an Illumina HiSeq 2500. To reduce PCR and sequencing biases, unique molecular identifiers were built into the TCR beta cDNA libraries. TCRdb redid the processing of the public reads, applying fastp at Q25 and MiXCR, and retained in-frame beta chains. Entries are consolidated by CDR3 protein sequence, retaining the most common genes and DNA. The table for this sample lists hundreds of thousands of distinct CDR3 sequences; approximately 60% of them were counted only once. The ten top clones hold about 11% of the sample. Sequences were obtained from blood. Receptor source: a girl aged 2-10 years with multiple sclerosis.

This clonotype was counted a single time. The gene calls are TRBV5-1 and TRBJ1-2; TRBD1 matches 12 bases. This CDR3 comprises 14 residues. From germline, CDR1 is SGHRS and CDR2 YFSETQ. V was clipped by 2 bases and J by 9 bases; unmatched bases: 5. CDR3 sequence: CASSLGTGGESYTF. CDR3 in DNA: TGCGCCAGCAGCTTAGGGACAGGGGGCGAGAGCTACACCTTC.

The chain couples TRBV3-1 to TRBJ1-2; no clear D gene. The CDR3 sequence is 15 residues long. V was shortened by 1 base and J by 4 bases, with 13 bases between the two germline ends. Germline V CDR1 and CDR2: LGHDT, YNNKEL (reference sequence). CDR3 DNA: TGTGCCAGCAGCCAAGTTGGACGGAAAGGCTATGGCTACACCTTC. Amino acid sequence: CASSQVGRKGYGYTF.

This clonotype was seen a single time. The chain combines TRBV5-6 with TRBJ2-1, with D possibly matching TRBD2 (7 bases). Between the trimmed V and J ends, which lost 0 bases and 9 bases, there was a span of 16 bases. Germline CDR1 is SGHDT and CDR2 is YYEEEE. The CDR3 extends over 15 amino acids. In DNA, the CDR3 is TGTGCCAGCAGCTTGGGGGGGGGCGGGTTCCGTGAGCAGTTCTTC. Protein sequence: CASSLGGGGFREQFF.

The chain carries TRBV6-2 or TRBV6-3 and TRBJ2-1; the match to TRBD1 covers 12 bases. The CDR3 has 17 residues. V dropped 7 bases and J dropped 6; count of bases not matched to a gene: 13. Looked up from germline, CDR1 is MNHEY and CDR2 is SVGEGT. For the CDR3, the DNA is TGTGCCAGCACTAAACAAGCGCCGGGACAGGGGGCCAATGAGCAGTTCTTC. Protein product: CASTKQAPGQGANEQFF.